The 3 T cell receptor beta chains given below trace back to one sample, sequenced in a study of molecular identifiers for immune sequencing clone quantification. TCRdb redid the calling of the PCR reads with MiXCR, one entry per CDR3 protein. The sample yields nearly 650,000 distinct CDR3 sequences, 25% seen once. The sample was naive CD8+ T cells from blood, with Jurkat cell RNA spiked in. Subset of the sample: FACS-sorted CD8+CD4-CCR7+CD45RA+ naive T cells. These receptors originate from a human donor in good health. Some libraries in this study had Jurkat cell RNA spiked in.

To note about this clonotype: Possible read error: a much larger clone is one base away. In DNA form, the CDR3 reads TGTGCCAGCAGTTACTGGCAGAGCACTGAAGCTTTCTTT. It specifies CASSYWQSTEAFF. V gene TRBV6-2 or TRBV6-3 combines with J gene TRBJ1-1, with D hard to call. Deletions cut 1 base from V and 4 bases from J, with 7 bases between. Germline V CDR1 and CDR2: MNHEY, SVGEGT. CDR3 length equals 13 residues.

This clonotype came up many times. The CDR3 nucleotides read TGTGCCAGCAGCCCCGACACCGGCAGGGATACGCAGTATTTT. Amino acid sequence: CASSPDTGRDTQYF. This rearrangement joins TRBV7-6 to TRBJ2-3; D unclear. Looked up from germline, CDR1 is SGHVS and CDR2 is FNYEAQ. The CDR3 length is 14 residues. V lost 5 bases, J lost 6 bases, and 15 bases lay in between.

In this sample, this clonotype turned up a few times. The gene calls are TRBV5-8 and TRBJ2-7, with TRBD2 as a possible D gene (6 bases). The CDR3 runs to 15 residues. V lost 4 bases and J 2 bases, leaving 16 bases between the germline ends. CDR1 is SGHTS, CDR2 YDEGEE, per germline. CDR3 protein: CASSHRDGGPYEQYF. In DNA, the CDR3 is TGTGCCAGCAGCCACCGCGACGGGGGACCCTACGAGCAGTACTTC.